This TCR beta chain originates from a study of T cell changes during pregnancy in multiple sclerosis (dated by TCRdb to the late 2010s). In terms of the full investigation: Changes in the T cell repertoire over the course of pregnancy were examined in this study in women with multiple sclerosis.

In the case of this clone: Its target antigen remains unknown. No base quality information exists; no much larger clone differs at one position.

V and J lose 2 bases and 2 bases, and a span of 17 bases separates them. Reading the germline V gene gives CDR1 KGHSH and CDR2 LQKENI. Reading from cysteine to phenylalanine, the CDR3 counts 17 amino acids. Only CDR3 DNA remains: 51 bases, in frame from the first base. Receptors were amplified or captured by the immunoSEQ multiplex PCR assay. TCRdb took this table from immuneACCESS and kept in-frame rearrangements with V and J called. Such tables lack part of the clones; where checked against another copy, unresolved V genes explain under half of the gap, and the rest is unexplained. The sample table shows fewer than 90,000 clones, and over 85% are seen once. The ten largest clones capture more than 1.1% of the sample.

The chain is made from TRBV18 and TRBJ2-3; TRBD2 might be the D gene, on 6 matching bases. This material consisted of peripheral blood, taken in the third trimester of pregnancy. This clonotype originated in a female donor in good health, enrolled as a control in a pregnancy study. Here the CDR3 is given as CASSPRSTGAATDTQYF. The DNA sequence follows: TGTGCCAGCTCACCAAGGTCGACGGGAGCAGCCACAGATACGCAGTATTTT.